This T cell receptor beta chain was profiled in a study of cytomegalovirus exposure and HLA in healthy donors. Notes on the study in general: Reported results showed that the classifier diagnosed cytomegalovirus status with high specificity and sensitivity. Previous analysis showed most TCR beta V segments were productive about 90% or about 30% of the time.

About this clone: Its antigen is as yet unknown.

Germline trimming cut 0 bases from V and 5 bases from J; bases unmatched to any gene: 0. CDR3 size: 15 residues. Germline V gene sequence: CDR1 MNHNS, CDR2 SASEGT. 60 Vbeta and 13 Jbeta primers were used in PCR. Methods used by the authors: About 11 million of some 80 million unique TCR beta chains were shared, per a later count. The data were produced by immunoSEQ multiplex PCR, yet TCRdb's version contains in-frame clones alone and is incomplete. For V, J and clone size, that table is used; D and trimming come from the DNA. The top ten clones hold about 3% of a sample with 200,000 to 250,000 clones, roughly 80% of them seen once.

The sequenced sample was PBMCs. V usage is TRBV6-1 and J usage is TRBJ1-4, with 10 nucleotides matching TRBD1. This sequence originates from a man younger than 40 in good health and CMV-seronegative. CDR3 protein: CASSEATGGNEKLFF. For the CDR3, the DNA is TGTGCCAGCAGTGAAGCGACAGGGGGCAATGAAAAACTGTTTTTT.